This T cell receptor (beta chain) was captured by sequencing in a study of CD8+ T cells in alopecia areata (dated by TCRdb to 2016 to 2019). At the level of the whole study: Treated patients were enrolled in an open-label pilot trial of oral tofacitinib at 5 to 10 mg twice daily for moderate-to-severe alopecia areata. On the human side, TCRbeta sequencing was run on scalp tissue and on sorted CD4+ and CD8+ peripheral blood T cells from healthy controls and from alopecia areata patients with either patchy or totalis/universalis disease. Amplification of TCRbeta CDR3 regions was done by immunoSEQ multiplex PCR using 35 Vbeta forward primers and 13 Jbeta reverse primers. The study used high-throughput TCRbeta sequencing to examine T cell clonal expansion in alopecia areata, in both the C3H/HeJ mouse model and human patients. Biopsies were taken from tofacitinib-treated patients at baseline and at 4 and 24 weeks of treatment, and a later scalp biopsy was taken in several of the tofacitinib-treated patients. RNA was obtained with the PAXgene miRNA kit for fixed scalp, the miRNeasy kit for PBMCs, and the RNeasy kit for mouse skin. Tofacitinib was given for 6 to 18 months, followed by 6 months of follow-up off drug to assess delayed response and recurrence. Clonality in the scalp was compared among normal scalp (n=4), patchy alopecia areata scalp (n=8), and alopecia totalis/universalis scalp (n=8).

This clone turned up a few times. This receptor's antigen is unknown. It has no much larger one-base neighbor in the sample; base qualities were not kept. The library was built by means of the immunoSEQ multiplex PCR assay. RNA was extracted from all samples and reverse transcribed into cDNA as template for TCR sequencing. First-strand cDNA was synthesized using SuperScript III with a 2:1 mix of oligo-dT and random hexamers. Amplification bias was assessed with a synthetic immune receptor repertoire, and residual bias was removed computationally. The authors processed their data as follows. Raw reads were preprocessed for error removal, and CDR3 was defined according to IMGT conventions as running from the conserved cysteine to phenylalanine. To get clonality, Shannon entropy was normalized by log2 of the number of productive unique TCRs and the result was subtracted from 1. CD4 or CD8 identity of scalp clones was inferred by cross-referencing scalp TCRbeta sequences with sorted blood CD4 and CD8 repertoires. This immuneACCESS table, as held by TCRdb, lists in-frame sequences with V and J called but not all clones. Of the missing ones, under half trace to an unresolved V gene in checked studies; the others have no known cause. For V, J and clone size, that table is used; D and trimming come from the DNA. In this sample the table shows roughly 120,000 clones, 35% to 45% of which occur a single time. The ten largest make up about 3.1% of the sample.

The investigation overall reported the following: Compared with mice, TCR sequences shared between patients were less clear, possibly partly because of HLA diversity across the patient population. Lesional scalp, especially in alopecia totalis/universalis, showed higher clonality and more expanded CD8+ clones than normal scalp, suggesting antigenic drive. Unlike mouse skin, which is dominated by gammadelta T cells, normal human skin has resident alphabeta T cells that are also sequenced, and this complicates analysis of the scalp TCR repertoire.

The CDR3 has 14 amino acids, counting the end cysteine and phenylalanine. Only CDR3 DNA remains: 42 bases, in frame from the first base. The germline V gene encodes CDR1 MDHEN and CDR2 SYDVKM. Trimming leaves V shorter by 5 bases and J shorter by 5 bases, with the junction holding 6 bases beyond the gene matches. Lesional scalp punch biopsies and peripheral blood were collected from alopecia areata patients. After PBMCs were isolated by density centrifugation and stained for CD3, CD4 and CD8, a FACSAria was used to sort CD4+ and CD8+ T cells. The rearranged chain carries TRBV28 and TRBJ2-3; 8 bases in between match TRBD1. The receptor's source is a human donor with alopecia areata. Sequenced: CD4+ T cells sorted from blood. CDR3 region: CASSPPGGLDTQYF. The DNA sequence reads TGTGCCAGCAGTCCCCCAGGGGGCTTAGATACGCAGTATTTT.